The next 27 T cell receptor beta chains were all read from a single sample in a study of blood T cell repertoires in COVID-19. Clones were sequenced by immunoSEQ multiplex PCR, and TCRdb holds only the in-frame ones, with some missing. Of 45,000 to 50,000 clones detected, around four fifths appear once; the ten largest clones hold 7.3%. Sequencing input: peripheral blood. The receptors originated from a man aged 35 to 55 with acute or convalescent COVID-19.

The CDR3 region is CASSLMFTGGYEQYF. As DNA, the CDR3 is TGTGCCAGCAGCTTAATGTTTACAGGGGGCTACGAGCAGTACTTC. This chain uses TRBV11-2 with TRBJ2-7; TRBD1 agrees at 8 bases. The germline gives CDR1 SGHAT, CDR2 FQNNGV. The CDR3 runs to 15 residues. The V and J ends lost 2 bases and 3 bases, in that order; junction bases with no gene match: 6.

V is TRBV5-6 and J is TRBJ1-2; D uncertain. The V gene lost 0 bases and the J gene lost 4 bases, with 7 bases spanning the gap. The CDR3 totals 13 residues. From germline, CDR1 is SGHDT and CDR2 YYEEEE. CDR3 loop: CASSLDRSYGYTF. As DNA, the CDR3 is TGTGCCAGCAGCTTGGACAGATCCTATGGCTACACCTTC.

This clone was observed a single time. The V gene is TRBV18, the J gene TRBJ1-5; D uncertain. The CDR3 totals 14 residues. Germline V gene data show CDR1 as KGHSH and CDR2 as LQKENI. V dropped 2 bases and J dropped 3 bases, with 8 bases sitting between them. This CDR3 is CASSPGQNNQPQHF. DNA for the CDR3: TGTGCCAGCTCACCAGGGCAGAACAATCAGCCCCAGCATTTT. The full variable domain, completed using reference TRBV18 and TRBJ1-5, is NAGVMQNPRHLVRRRGQEARLRCSPMKGHSHVYWYRQLPEEGLKFMVYLQKENIIDESGMPKERFSAEFPKEGPSILRIQQVVRGDSAAYFCASSPGQNNQPQHFGDGTRLSIL.

The CDR3 DNA follows: TGTGCCAGCAGCCAAGGAGGGTTAAGCAATCAGCCCCAGCATTTT. This encodes CASSQGGLSNQPQHF. V gene TRBV14 combines with J gene TRBJ1-5; D remains unclear. V was shortened by 1 base and J by 1 base, with 8 bases between the two germline ends. CDR3 length: 15 amino acids. Per the germline V gene, CDR1 is SGHDN and CDR2 is FVKESK.

V is TRBV6-5 and J is TRBJ1-5; D is ambiguous. Germline V gives CDR1 MNHEY, CDR2 SVGAGI. Trimming removed 7 bases from V and 2 bases from J, with 12 bases in between. The CDR3 covers 14 residues. CDR3 region: CASTIIEGNQPQHF. CDR3 nucleotides: TGTGCCAGCACCATTATCGAGGGCAATCAGCCCCAGCATTTT.

This clone was observed a single time. The chain has TRBV18 and TRBJ1-5; 9 bases fit TRBD1. Losses at the gene ends were 2 bases for V and 4 bases for J; bases not matched to a gene: 3. Germline V gene sequence: CDR1 KGHSH, CDR2 LQKENI. This CDR3 has 15 residues. The CDR3, as DNA: TGTGCCAGCTCACCAACAGGGGGCCGAAATCAGCCCCAGCATTTT. Residues: CASSPTGGRNQPQHF.

The J gene is TRBJ1-5, the V gene TRBV6-1; the D is unclear. The CDR3 consists of 15 residues. Germline values: CDR1 MNHNS, CDR2 SASEGT. Trimming removed 0 bases from V and 3 bases from J, with 9 bases in between. The CDR3 is CASSEAQGVNQPQHF. CDR3 DNA sequence: TGTGCCAGCAGTGAAGCGCAAGGAGTCAATCAGCCCCAGCATTTT.

This chain connects TRBV27 to TRBJ2-3, with 11 positions matching TRBD1. The J segment lost 6 bases and the V segment lost 3 bases, leaving 11 bases of the junction unmatched. CDR3 length equals 17 residues. Per the germline V gene, CDR1 is MNHEY and CDR2 is SMNVEV (reference sequence). The CDR3 bases are TGTGCCAGCAGTTTGTATCGAGGGACAGGGGGGTACGATACGCAGTATTTT. Protein product: CASSLYRGTGGYDTQYF.

This sequence joins TRBV7-3 and TRBJ1-2; TRBD1 agrees at 8 bases. The V gene end was trimmed by 1 base and the J gene end by 0 bases; junction bases not matched to a gene: 4. Germline V gene sequence: CDR1 SGHTA, CDR2 FQGTGA. CDR3 size: 16 residues. The CDR3 sequence is CASSLSGQGANYGYTF. CDR3 nucleotides: TGTGCCAGCAGCTTAAGCGGACAGGGAGCTAACTATGGCTACACCTTC.

The V and J genes are TRBV6-5 and TRBJ1-1; D may be TRBD1 (6 bases). The germline CDR1 and CDR2 sequences are MNHEY and SVGAGI. The germline V and J ends were trimmed by 2 bases and 1 base, with 11 bases remaining between them. The CDR3 is 15 amino acids. The CDR3 bases are TGTGCCAGCAGTTACGAAAGGACAGAGAACACTGAAGCTTTCTTT. Amino acid sequence: CASSYERTENTEAFF.

V is TRBV24-1 and J is TRBJ1-2; 9 bases line up with TRBD1. The CDR3 is made up of 16 amino acids. V dropped 5 bases and J dropped 8; count of bases not matched to a gene: 14. CDR1 is KGHDR, CDR2 SFDVKD, per germline. CDR3 nucleotides: TGTGCCACCAGTGGGCCTCCGGGACAGGGCAGGGACGGCTACACCTTC. Its translation: CATSGPPGQGRDGYTF.

This rearrangement joins TRBV4-2 to TRBJ2-2, with 14 bases fitting TRBD2. This CDR3 is 16 amino acids long. Unmatched junction bases numbered 5, after V lost 5 bases and J lost 6 bases. CDR1 LGHNA and CDR2 YNFKEQ come from the germline V gene. The CDR3 DNA is TGTGCCAGCAGCGGACAGACTAGCGGGGGGGCCGGGGAGCTGTTTTTT. Translation gives CASSGQTSGGAGELFF.

The chain carries TRBV15 and TRBJ1-2; 7 bases match TRBD1. Germline CDR1 reads LNHNV; CDR2 reads YYDKDF (reference sequence). This CDR3 is 14 amino acids long. Trimming removed 5 bases from V and 10 bases from J; junction bases left unmatched: 13. The CDR3 reads CATSGRGTVQDYTF. In DNA, the CDR3 is TGTGCCACCAGCGGAAGGGGGACAGTGCAGGACTACACCTTC.

The chain has TRBV6-5 and TRBJ2-1; 11 bases line up with TRBD1. CDR1 and CDR2 from the germline V gene are MNHEY and SVGAGI. CDR3 size: 15 residues. Germline trimming cut 7 bases from V and 5 bases from J; bases unmatched to any gene: 7. The CDR3 spells CASIADRGRNNEQFF. CDR3 nucleotides: TGTGCCAGCATCGCGGACAGGGGGCGCAACAATGAGCAGTTCTTC.

The chain joins TRBV5-1 to TRBJ2-2; TRBD2 aligns across 8 bases. Germline trimming cut 5 bases from V and 7 bases from J; bases unmatched to any gene: 13. Germline CDR1 is SGHRS and CDR2 is YFSETQ. The CDR3 loop spans 16 amino acids. The CDR3 coding sequence is TGCGCCAGCAGTCCGGGGACTAGATCCATGGTCGGGGAGCTGTTTTTT. Its protein product is CASSPGTRSMVGELFF. Supplemented by reference TRBV5-1 and TRBJ2-2, the full variable domain reads KAGVTQTPRYLIKTRGQQVTLSCSPISGHRSVSWYQQTPGQGLQFLFEYFSETQRNKGNFPGRFSGRQFSNSRSEMNVSTLELGDSALYLCASSPGTRSMVGELFFGEGSRLTVL.

The J gene is TRBJ2-5, the V gene TRBV27, with 10 bases lining up with TRBD2. CDR3 length: 17 residues. CDR1 and CDR2 (germline): MNHEY, SMNVEV (reference sequence). J lost 1 base, V lost 2 bases, and 7 bases had no gene match. CDR3 sequence reads: CASSLAGTSDLQETQYF. CDR3 in DNA: TGTGCCAGCAGTTTAGCCGGGACTAGCGACCTCCAAGAGACCCAGTACTTC.

The chain links TRBV7-3 to TRBJ1-1; D is perhaps TRBD1 (5 bases). The CDR3 has 13 residues. V lost 5 bases to trimming and J lost 10 bases, with 17 bases between them. Germline CDR1 SGHTA, CDR2 FQGTGA. The CDR3 region has the DNA TGTGCCAGCAGCCGCCCCGCTTCGGGGGGAGCTTTCTTT. Translated: CASSRPASGGAFF.

The J gene is TRBJ1-4, the V gene TRBV27; 10 positions agree with TRBD1. With 1 base clipped from V and 6 bases from J, the junction kept 5 bases outside the gene matches. CDR3 length: 16 residues. Per the germline V gene, CDR1 is MNHEY and CDR2 is SMNVEV (reference sequence). CDR3 bases: TGTGCCAGCAGTTTATATGGCGGGACAGGGGATGAAAAACTGTTTTTT. Its translation is CASSLYGGTGDEKLFF.

J is TRBJ1-4 and V is TRBV27, with D possibly TRBD1 on 5 matching bases. The V end was cut by 3 bases, the J end by 4 bases, with 15 bases between. CDR3 size: 16 residues. From germline, CDR1 is MNHEY and CDR2 SMNVEV (reference sequence). DNA for the CDR3: TGTGCCAGCAGTTTTACTTCAGGGATGCGTAATGAAAAACTGTTTTTT. Protein product: CASSFTSGMRNEKLFF.

V is TRBV9 and J is TRBJ1-5; the match to TRBD1 covers 7 bases. This CDR3 region has 14 residues. CDR1 is SGDLS and CDR2 is YYNGEE in the germline V gene. V dropped 2 bases and J dropped 6; count of bases not matched to a gene: 5. CDR3 region: CASSVGTDLQPQHF. CDR3 bases: TGTGCCAGCAGCGTGGGGACAGATCTTCAGCCCCAGCATTTT. Full variable domain (rest looked up from reference TRBV9 and TRBJ1-5): DSGVTQTPKHLITATGQRVTLRCSPRSGDLSVYWYQQSLDQGLQFLIQYYNGEERAKGNILERFSAQQFPDLHSELNLSSLELGDSALYFCASSVGTDLQPQHFGDGTRLSIL.

This rearrangement joins TRBV5-1 to TRBJ1-2; D ambiguous. CDR3 length equals 17 residues. The V gene lost 0 bases and the J gene lost 4 bases, with 19 bases spanning the gap. Germline lookup yields CDR1 SGHRS and CDR2 YFSETQ. The CDR3 coding sequence is TGCGCCAGCAGCTTGGAGATAAGTAGAGGGTCCTTCTATGGCTACACCTTC. This sequence encodes CASSLEISRGSFYGYTF.

This clone was observed once. The chain links TRBV14 to TRBJ2-2, with D possibly being TRBD2 (5 bases). Trimming cost V 5 bases and J 8 bases, with 12 bases left between them. This CDR3 spans 13 amino acids. Germline assignment: CDR1 SGHDN and CDR2 FVKESK. The CDR3 nucleotides are TGTGCCAGCAGCTATCAAGCGGTGGGGGAGCTGTTTTTT. It is translated as CASSYQAVGELFF.

The chain has TRBV16 and TRBJ2-1; a weak D match, TRBD1 (5 bases). The germline V gene has CDR1 KGHSY and CDR2 FQNENV. V was shortened by 2 bases and J by 10 bases, with 15 bases between the two germline ends. The CDR3 has 14 amino acids. Here the CDR3 reads CASSQRVGPREQFF. The CDR3 DNA reads TGTGCCAGCAGCCAAAGGGTGGGGCCCAGGGAGCAGTTCTTC.

The chain carries TRBV3-1 (or the pseudogene TRBV3-2) and TRBJ1-1; 9 nucleotides match TRBD1. Per the germline V gene, CDR1 is LGHDT and CDR2 is YNNKEL (reference sequence). J was trimmed by 5 bases and V by 5 bases; bases with no gene match: 6. This CDR3 has 14 residues. The CDR3 loop reads CASSTQGAGTEAFF. The CDR3 coding sequence is TGTGCCAGCAGCACACAGGGGGCTGGGACTGAAGCTTTCTTT.

The rearrangement links TRBV24-1 to TRBJ2-1, with TRBD1 matching over 10 bases. CDR3 length: 16 residues. Trimming removed 2 bases from V and 6 bases from J; junction bases left unmatched: 6. Germline CDR1 KGHDR, CDR2 SFDVKD. The CDR3 nucleotides are TGTGCCACCAGTGATTATGGGACAGGGGTGGTCAATGAGCAGTTCTTC. Residues: CATSDYGTGVVNEQFF.

The chain carries TRBV21-1 and TRBJ2-1; the listed D gene, TRBD1, was not tested against the DNA. TRBV21-1 is a pseudogene locus. This CDR3 has 14 residues. Here the CDR3 DNA reads TGTGCCAGCCCCGGACAGGGAGGGGACAATGAGCAGTTCTTC. Translated: CASPGQGGDNEQFF.

This chain links TRBV4-1 with TRBJ2-1; D uncertain. The germline CDR1 and CDR2 sequences are MGHRA and YSYEKL. Trimming stripped 4 bases from V and 3 bases from J, with 7 bases between. CDR3 length: 13 amino acids. CDR3 residues: CASSLQDYNEQFF. The DNA for the CDR3 is TGCGCCAGCAGCCTCCAGGACTACAATGAGCAGTTCTTC.